Below are 30 T cell receptor beta chains sequenced from a single sample in a study of CD8 T cells in Susac syndrome. An amount of RNA that ranged from roughly 0.45 to 1 ug was reverse transcribed with random hexamers. MiXCR, run by TCRdb on the immunoSEQ multiplex PCR reads, gives a single entry per CDR3 protein. This table has about 180,000 distinct CDR3 sequences, about 93% appearing once. The sample consisted of CD4+ T cells from PBMCs. The receptors come from a human donor with Susac syndrome.

CDR3 sequence (DNA): TGTGCCACCAGTGACTCCACTCGGGTCACCGGGGAGCTGTTTTTT. Translated, it gives CATSDSTRVTGELFF. This rearrangement joins TRBV24-1 to TRBJ2-2; D is unresolved. Germline V CDR1 and CDR2: KGHDR, SFDVKD. This CDR3 has 15 amino acids. Trimming removed 4 bases from V and 4 bases from J, with 12 bases in between.

CDR3 DNA sequence: TGTGCCAGCAGCCAAGAAGGGGATAATCAGCCCCAGCATTTT. Translating gives CASSQEGDNQPQHF. The chain couples TRBV3-1 to TRBJ1-5; the D gene is possibly TRBD1 (5 bases). Trimming took off 0 bases at V and 4 bases at J, with 7 bases between the two ends. The CDR3 sequence is 14 residues long. Germline V CDR1 and CDR2: LGHDT, YNNKEL (reference sequence).

This chain joins TRBV7-8 and TRBJ1-1, with no clear D. CDR1 SGHVS and CDR2 FQNEAQ come from the germline V gene. The CDR3 loop spans 13 amino acids. The ends were cut back, 4 bases at V and 1 base at J, with 7 bases in the middle. In DNA form, the CDR3 reads TGTGCCAGCAGCTCTCAGGAGAACACTGAAGCTTTCTTT. Translating it yields CASSSQENTEAFF.

This chain connects TRBV7-8 to TRBJ1-4; 10 positions match TRBD1. Per germline, CDR1 SGHVS and CDR2 FQNEAQ. The ends lost 1 base at V and 4 bases at J; junction bases unmatched: 3. This CDR3 has 16 amino acids. The CDR3 sequence is CASSLVRTGGNEKLFF. The CDR3 DNA follows: TGTGCCAGCAGCTTAGTAAGGACAGGGGGTAATGAAAAACTGTTTTTT.

The chain joins TRBV3-1 to TRBJ1-5; no clear D. V shed 11 bases and J shed 3 bases, with 2 bases lying between them. This CDR3 spans 9 amino acids. Germline V gives CDR1 LGHDT, CDR2 YNNKEL (reference sequence). The CDR3 DNA follows: TGTGCCCCCAATCAGCCCCAGCATTTT. Its protein is CAPNQPQHF.

The V and J genes are TRBV15 and TRBJ2-1, with D possibly TRBD1 on 5 matching bases. The CDR3 totals 17 residues. Germline V gives CDR1 LNHNV, CDR2 YYDKDF (reference sequence). Deletions cut 0 bases from V and 3 bases from J, with 15 bases between. The CDR3 sequence is CATSREKRTSIYNEQFF. CDR3 nucleotides: TGTGCCACCAGCAGAGAAAAAAGGACATCGATCTACAATGAGCAGTTCTTC.

This chain uses TRBV30 with TRBJ1-2, with 8 bases fitting TRBD1. The trim removed 4 bases at V and 7 bases at J, leaving 11 bases unmatched. CDR1 and CDR2 (germline): GTSNPN, SVGIG (reference sequence). The CDR3 length is 14 residues. CDR3 in DNA: TGTGCCTGGAATAAGGACTCAGGGGGCGGTGGCTACACCTTC. Translating it yields CAWNKDSGGGGYTF.

This chain uses TRBV30 with TRBJ1-5; D call uncertain. This CDR3 spans 15 amino acids. CDR1 is GTSNPN and CDR2 is SVGIG in the germline V gene (reference sequence). Trimming pared 3 bases from V and 1 base from J, leaving 13 bases between. For the CDR3, the DNA is TGTGCCTGGAGGGTCACCGGCGCCAGCAATCAGCCCCAGCATTTT. This sequence encodes CAWRVTGASNQPQHF.

The chain uses TRBV20-1 and TRBJ2-1, with D hard to call. The length of the CDR3 is 14 residues. Trimming removed 5 bases from V and 4 bases from J, with 15 bases in between. The germline CDR1 and CDR2 sequences are DFQATT and SNEGSKA (reference sequence). In nucleotides, the CDR3 is TGCAGTGCTGGGATTAGAAGTGGGTACAATGAGCAGTTCTTC. Protein sequence: CSAGIRSGYNEQFF.

This sequence joins TRBV7-2 and TRBJ1-2; D is ambiguous. V lost 5 bases and J 4 bases, leaving 17 bases between the germline ends. CDR1 and CDR2 from the germline V gene are SGHTA and FQGNSA. CDR3 length: 15 amino acids. The CDR3 sequence: CASSQRGQLSYGYTF. CDR3 DNA sequence: TGTGCCAGCAGCCAAAGAGGGCAGCTATCCTATGGCTACACCTTC.

The rearrangement links TRBV24-1 to TRBJ2-2; the D is unclear. Trimming shortened V by 6 bases and J by 1 base, and 8 bases separated the two germline ends. The CDR3 covers 14 residues. Germline V CDR1 and CDR2: KGHDR, SFDVKD. The CDR3 is CATSRPGNTGELFF. In nucleotides, the CDR3 is TGTGCCACCAGTAGGCCAGGGAACACCGGGGAGCTGTTTTTT.

The chain employs TRBV5-1 and TRBJ2-6; TRBD2 might be the D (6 bases). Germline CDR1 and CDR2: SGHRS and YFSETQ. The CDR3 extends over 18 amino acids. With 0 bases removed from V and 0 bases from J, the gap between germline ends came to 13 bases. The CDR3 sequence is CASSLVGGLSSGANVLTF. The CDR3 nucleotides read TGCGCCAGCAGCTTGGTTGGGGGACTGAGCTCTGGGGCCAACGTCCTGACTTTC.

The CDR3 DNA sequence: TGTGCCAGCAGCGCCGGGACTCAGGGAAACAATGAGCAGTTCTTC. It translates to CASSAGTQGNNEQFF. The rearrangement uses TRBV9 and TRBJ2-1; possible D gene TRBD2, 6 bases. Per germline, CDR1 SGDLS and CDR2 YYNGEE. This CDR3 comprises 15 residues. Trimming pared 3 bases from V and 5 bases from J, leaving 15 bases between.

The V call is TRBV2, the J call TRBJ2-7, with 12 bases fitting TRBD2. V lost 2 bases and J lost 4; bases outside the gene matches: 6. This CDR3 region has 16 residues. Looked up from germline, CDR1 is SNHLY and CDR2 is FYNNEI. CDR3 protein: CASSELTSGRGYEQYF. The CDR3 DNA reads as TGTGCCAGCAGTGAATTGACTAGCGGGAGAGGATACGAGCAGTACTTC.

This chain links TRBV3-1 with TRBJ1-1; D is unclear. This CDR3 region has 14 residues. Germline V gene lookup returns CDR1 LGHDT and CDR2 YNNKEL (reference sequence). Trimming removed 0 bases at V and 4 bases at J, with 9 bases between. In DNA form, the CDR3 reads TGTGCCAGCAGCCAAGATATGACCGGCACTGAAGCTTTCTTT. Translation: CASSQDMTGTEAFF.

This sequence joins TRBV18 and TRBJ1-1; D is uncertain. Germline lookup yields CDR1 KGHSH and CDR2 LQKENI. The CDR3 runs to 13 residues. Trimming took off 0 bases at V and 7 bases at J, with 9 bases between the two ends. The CDR3 DNA sequence: TGTGCCAGCTCACCACCAGGGCCGGTTGAAGCTTTCTTT. Translating gives CASSPPGPVEAFF.

This chain connects TRBV15 to TRBJ1-5; D gene ambiguous. The germline CDR1 and CDR2 sequences are LNHNV and YYDKDF (reference sequence). The CDR3 spans 15 residues. Trimming took 0 bases from V and 5 from J, leaving 11 bases between them. CDR3 DNA sequence: TGTGCCACCAGCAGAGACTTCGGCCTAGATCAGCCCCAGCATTTT. Amino acids: CATSRDFGLDQPQHF.

V usage is TRBV5-1 and J usage is TRBJ2-5; no clear D gene. This CDR3 contains 13 residues. Germline V gives CDR1 SGHRS, CDR2 YFSETQ. V lost 2 bases and J lost 1, with 6 bases in between. CDR3 region: CASSFRSQETQYF. CDR3 nucleotides: TGCGCCAGCAGCTTCCGGAGCCAAGAGACCCAGTACTTC.

The gene calls are TRBV19 and TRBJ2-7, with TRBD1 identical over 10 bases. Looked up from germline, CDR1 is LNHDA and CDR2 is SQIVND (reference sequence). The CDR3 loop spans 14 amino acids. Unmatched junction bases numbered 2, after V lost 6 bases and J lost 0 bases. The CDR3 nucleotides are TGTGCCAGTAGGGACAGGGGGAGCTCCTACGAGCAGTACTTC. This codes for CASRDRGSSYEQYF.

The rearrangement uses TRBV6-6 and TRBJ2-1; possibly TRBD2 for D (6 bases). The CDR3 contains 14 residues. Germline CDR1 and CDR2: MNHNY and SVGAGI (reference sequence). V lost 2 bases, J lost 4 bases, and 9 bases lay in between. The CDR3 sequence: CASSYRDLYNEQFF. CDR3 bases: TGTGCCAGCAGTTACCGGGACTTATACAATGAGCAGTTCTTC.

The chain links TRBV18 to TRBJ2-1; D is possibly TRBD1 (6 bases). Between the trimmed V and J ends, which lost 5 bases and 6 bases, there was a span of 11 bases. Per germline, CDR1 KGHSH and CDR2 LQKENI. This CDR3 has 13 amino acids. Here the CDR3 DNA reads TGTGCCAGCTCAAGGACAGAAACCAATGAGCAGTTCTTC. As protein: CASSRTETNEQFF.

For the CDR3, the DNA is TGTGCCAGCAGCTTGGACCACACCTCTGGCTACACCTTC. As protein: CASSLDHTSGYTF. The chain employs TRBV5-4 and TRBJ1-2; no reliable D call. The CDR3 is 13 amino acids. V lost 0 bases and J 7 bases, leaving 10 bases between the germline ends. Germline V gene data show CDR1 as SGHNT and CDR2 as YYREEE (reference sequence).

The genes are TRBV30 and TRBJ2-3; D not certain. Germline lookup yields CDR1 GTSNPN and CDR2 SVGIG (reference sequence). The CDR3 contains 12 residues. The V gene lost 1 base and the J gene lost 6 bases, with 8 bases spanning the gap. CDR3 DNA sequence: TGTGCCTGGAGTGCTGGTTGGGATACGCAGTATTTT. Its translation is CAWSAGWDTQYF.

The V call is TRBV30, the J call TRBJ2-7, with D perhaps TRBD1 or TRBD2 (5 bases each). This CDR3 comprises 14 residues. V was trimmed by 1 base and J by 5 bases, leaving 15 bases between them. Germline CDR1 and CDR2: GTSNPN and SVGIG (reference sequence). The CDR3 DNA reads TGTGCCTGGAGTGGGGCCGTGAGGGGACACGAGCAGTACTTC. Translated: CAWSGAVRGHEQYF.

This chain links TRBV3-1 with TRBJ2-3, with TRBD1 identical over 7 bases. J gave up 6 bases and V 5 bases, and 5 bases lay outside the gene matches. The CDR3 has 13 amino acids. Germline CDR1 LGHDT, CDR2 YNNKEL (reference sequence). CDR3 residues: CASSAQGVDTQYF. The CDR3 DNA reads TGTGCCAGCAGCGCTCAGGGGGTTGATACGCAGTATTTT.

The V call is TRBV3-1, the J call TRBJ1-2; no clear D. The CDR3 contains 13 residues. Germline V lookup: CDR1 LGHDT, CDR2 YNNKEL (reference sequence). Deletions cut 4 bases from V and 8 bases from J, with 14 bases between. This CDR3 is CASSRREREGYTF. As DNA, the CDR3 is TGTGCCAGCAGCCGACGCGAGCGGGAGGGCTACACCTTC. The entire variable domain, with the rest obtained from reference TRBV3-1 and TRBJ1-2, is as follows: DTAVSQTPKYLVTQMGNDKSIKCEQNLGHDTMYWYKQDSKKFLKIMFSYNNKELIINETVPNRFSPKSPDKAHLNLHINSLELGDSAVYFCASSRREREGYTFGSGTRLTVV.

This chain joins TRBV7-9 and TRBJ1-2, with D uncertain. This CDR3 contains 17 residues. Per germline, CDR1 SEHNR and CDR2 FQNEAQ (reference sequence). The ends were cut back, 5 bases at V and 2 bases at J, with 21 bases in the middle. The CDR3 protein is CASSGILGSRANYGYTF. DNA for the CDR3: TGTGCCAGCAGCGGAATTCTAGGGTCCCGGGCCAACTATGGCTACACCTTC. The full variable domain, rest sourced from reference TRBV7-9 and TRBJ1-2, is DTGVSQNPRHKITKRGQNVTFRCDPISEHNRLYWYRQTLGQGPEFLTYFQNEAQLEKSRLLSDRFSAERPKGSFSTLEIQRTEQGDSAMYLCASSGILGSRANYGYTFGSGTRLTVV.

The chain is built from TRBV29-1 and TRBJ1-1, with 7 nucleotides matching TRBD1. Germline trimming cut 3 bases from V and 6 bases from J; bases unmatched to any gene: 7. The CDR3 length is 13 residues. Per germline, CDR1 SQVTM and CDR2 ANQGSEA. CDR3 amino acids: CSVDEGARAEAFF. In DNA, the CDR3 is TGCAGCGTTGACGAGGGGGCGCGGGCTGAAGCTTTCTTT.

The count of this clonotype is one. The chain joins TRBV19 to TRBJ2-7, with 9 bases fitting TRBD1. This CDR3 is built from 14 residues. V trimming: 6 bases; J trimming: 2 bases; junction bases outside the gene matches: 5. The germline V gene encodes CDR1 LNHDA and CDR2 SQIVND (reference sequence). The CDR3 is CASRRTGEAYEQYF. For the CDR3, the DNA is TGTGCCAGTAGACGGACAGGGGAAGCCTACGAGCAGTACTTC.

This chain connects TRBV5-1 to TRBJ2-5, with TRBD1 as a possible D gene (6 bases). Germline V gene data show CDR1 as SGHRS and CDR2 as YFSETQ. The V and J ends lost 6 bases and 2 bases respectively, with 14 bases between them. This CDR3 has 14 amino acids. CDR3 DNA sequence: TGCGCCAGCACCAGTTCGACAGGACAAGAGACCCAGTACTTC. Residues: CASTSSTGQETQYF.